A single sample is the source of the 27 T cell receptor beta chains below, sequenced in a study of shared clonotypes between healthy human individuals. Data came from immunoSEQ multiplex PCR; TCRdb stores just in-frame clones and leaves some out. The sample includes around 2.1 million clones, 90% to 97% of them seen just once. The sequenced material came from naive CD4+ T cells sorted from blood. Stated subset: CD45RA+ positively selected. Source of these receptors: a man between 18 and 29 years old in good health.

V gene TRBV18 combines with J gene TRBJ1-3; no clear D. The CDR3 sequence is 16 residues long. V was clipped by 1 base and J by 0 bases, with 10 bases between them. Germline V gene data show CDR1 as KGHSH and CDR2 as LQKENI. The CDR3 DNA sequence: TGTGCCAGCTCACCACGTGAGGGATCCTCTGGAAACACCATATATTTT. It yields the protein CASSPREGSSGNTIYF.

The chain has TRBV14 and TRBJ2-7; D unresolved. The CDR3 extends over 15 amino acids. Deletions cut 2 bases from V and 4 bases from J, with 15 bases between. Germline CDR1 is SGHDN and CDR2 is FVKESK. The chain's CDR3 is CASSQRYGLVYEQYF. CDR3 nucleotides: TGTGCCAGCAGCCAAAGATACGGCCTCGTTTACGAGCAGTACTTC.

The rearrangement links TRBV19 to TRBJ1-5, with D tentatively TRBD1 (6 bases). V was cut by 6 bases and J by 5 bases, with 17 bases left in between. This CDR3 is built from 15 residues. Germline CDR1 is LNHDA and CDR2 is SQIVND (reference sequence). In DNA form, the CDR3 reads TGTGCCAGTAGCCCAGATCGGGGGGCCCATCAGCCCCAGCATTTT. It specifies CASSPDRGAHQPQHF.

V usage is TRBV7-6 and J usage is TRBJ2-1; weak D call: TRBD2 (6 bases). V gave up 6 bases and J gave up 2 bases, with 14 bases separating them. From germline, CDR1 is SGHVS and CDR2 FNYEAQ. The CDR3 covers 15 residues. The CDR3 spells CASRPGLFPYNEQFF. The DNA for the CDR3 is TGTGCCAGCAGGCCCGGACTATTTCCCTACAATGAGCAGTTCTTC.

This chain connects TRBV2 to TRBJ1-1, with D perhaps TRBD1 (6 bases). The CDR3 has 13 residues. CDR1 and CDR2 (germline): SNHLY, FYNNEI. The V end was cut by 7 bases, the J end by 3 bases, with 12 bases between. The CDR3 region has the DNA TGTGCCAGCACTGTACAGGGTGACACTGAAGCTTTCTTT. Its protein product is CASTVQGDTEAFF.

CDR3 in DNA: TGTGCCAGCAGGGGTCCGGGATCGGTGAATGAGCAGTTCTTC. This gives the protein CASRGPGSVNEQFF. The V gene is TRBV5-4, the J gene TRBJ2-1, with D possibly being TRBD2 (5 bases). The CDR3 extends over 14 amino acids. The ends were cut back, 5 bases at V and 7 bases at J, with 16 bases in the middle. Germline V gene lookup returns CDR1 SGHNT and CDR2 YYREEE (reference sequence).

The chain joins TRBV7-6 to TRBJ1-1; TRBD1 matches at 7 bases. This CDR3 is 13 amino acids long. Germline loops: CDR1 SGHVS, CDR2 FNYEAQ. Trimming cost V 6 bases and J 5 bases; bases outside gene matches: 6. The DNA of the CDR3 is TGTGCCAGCAGTCATACAGGGGTAACTGAAGCTTTCTTT. It codes for CASSHTGVTEAFF.

This clone has just one count. The V gene is TRBV7-2, the J gene TRBJ2-1, with no clear D. V was trimmed by 2 bases and J by 2 bases, leaving 10 bases between them. The CDR3 extends over 15 amino acids. Germline V gene lookup returns CDR1 SGHTA and CDR2 FQGNSA. Written as DNA, the CDR3 is TGTGCCAGCAGCTTATCCTCGGGCGCCTACAATGAGCAGTTCTTC. Protein product: CASSLSSGAYNEQFF.

The CDR3 is CASSPSGVNGYTF. DNA for the CDR3: TGTGCCAGCAGCCCCTCCGGGGTCAATGGCTACACCTTC. The chain uses TRBV6-5 and TRBJ1-2; D remains ambiguous. Germline V gene data show CDR1 as MNHEY and CDR2 as SVGAGI. Deletions cut 6 bases from V and 6 bases from J, with 14 bases between. The CDR3 length is 13 residues.

This clone was recorded only once. The J gene is TRBJ2-5, the V gene TRBV7-2, with 14 bases matching TRBD2. The germline V gene encodes CDR1 SGHTA and CDR2 FQGNSA. The CDR3 sequence is 16 residues long. The trim removed 5 bases at V and 2 bases at J, leaving 4 bases unmatched. CDR3 in amino acids: CASSRGLAGAQETQYF. CDR3 nucleotides: TGTGCCAGCAGCAGGGGACTAGCGGGAGCTCAAGAGACCCAGTACTTC.

The chain joins TRBV5-8 to TRBJ1-3, with a weak D call TRBD1 (5 bases). Per germline, CDR1 SGHTS and CDR2 YDEGEE. The V end was cut by 4 bases, the J end by 3 bases, with 17 bases between. This CDR3 is built from 16 residues. The CDR3 loop is CASSRPGGTGGNTIYF. CDR3 nucleotide sequence: TGTGCCAGCAGCAGGCCTGGGGGAACAGGTGGAAACACCATATATTTT.

To note about this clone: Different DNA sequences within this sample yield the same CDR3. This chain links TRBV5-4 with TRBJ1-5; weak D call: TRBD1 (5 bases). CDR1 is SGHNT and CDR2 is YYREEE in the germline V gene (reference sequence). Trimming stripped 3 bases from V and 1 base from J, with 5 bases between. The length of the CDR3 is 13 residues. This CDR3 is CASSWDSNQPQHF. Written as DNA, the CDR3 is TGTGCCAGCAGCTGGGACAGCAATCAGCCCCAGCATTTT.

In this sample, this clone turned up once. The chain has TRBV15 and TRBJ2-1; TRBD2 matches 9 bases. V lost 0 bases to trimming and J lost 5 bases; unmatched junction nucleotides: 5. This CDR3 spans 16 amino acids. The germline gives CDR1 LNHNV, CDR2 YYDKDF (reference sequence). CDR3 sequence reads: CATSRDLASGNNEQFF. The CDR3 DNA is TGTGCCACCAGCAGAGATCTGGCTAGCGGGAACAATGAGCAGTTCTTC.

J is TRBJ2-7 and V is TRBV5-4; D is undetermined. This CDR3 comprises 13 residues. Trimming cost V 0 bases and J 5 bases, with 9 bases left between them. The germline V gene encodes CDR1 SGHNT and CDR2 YYREEE (reference sequence). The CDR3 loop reads CASSLVGSNEQYF. The DNA of the CDR3 is TGTGCCAGCAGCTTGGTAGGGTCGAACGAGCAGTACTTC.

This clone has only a few counts. The chain carries TRBV4-1 and TRBJ1-3, with D uncertain. The CDR3 sequence is 15 residues long. The germline CDR1 and CDR2 sequences are MGHRA and YSYEKL. V dropped 1 base and J dropped 0 bases, with 7 bases sitting between them. In DNA form, the CDR3 reads TGCGCCAGCAGCCAAGGGGTCCCCTCTGGAAACACCATATATTTT. Amino acids: CASSQGVPSGNTIYF.

The table lists this clone with a few counts. J is TRBJ2-5 and V is TRBV2; D is uncertain. Per the germline V gene, CDR1 is SNHLY and CDR2 is FYNNEI. V shed 1 base and J shed 5 bases, with 11 bases lying between them. This CDR3 is built from 14 residues. CDR3 in amino acids: CASSEGWQGETQYF. CDR3 sequence (DNA): TGTGCCAGCAGTGAAGGTTGGCAAGGGGAGACCCAGTACTTC.

The J gene is TRBJ2-7, the V gene TRBV7-2, with D uncertain. The CDR3 spans 13 residues. Germline-derived CDR1 and CDR2 are SGHTA and FQGNSA. Trimming cost V 5 bases and J 6 bases, with 14 bases left between them. The CDR3 coding sequence is TGTGCCAGCAGCCTGGGTCATTTTGGCGAGCAGTACTTC. It encodes CASSLGHFGEQYF.

The chain joins TRBV10-1 to TRBJ2-2; perhaps TRBD1 as D (5 bases). The V end lost 3 bases, the J end lost 6 bases, and 8 bases lay between the germline ends. Germline CDR1 reads WNHNN; CDR2 reads SYGVQD (reference sequence). The CDR3 loop spans 13 amino acids. CDR3 loop: CASSEQAAGELFF. The CDR3 nucleotides are TGCGCCAGCAGTGAACAGGCCGCCGGGGAGCTGTTTTTT.

The chain combines TRBV6-1 with TRBJ2-7; D is uncertain. This CDR3 is built from 13 residues. V lost 8 bases and J 0 bases, leaving 11 bases between the germline ends. Germline V gene data show CDR1 as MNHNS and CDR2 as SASEGT. The CDR3 spells CASLSKHSYEQYF. The CDR3 coding sequence is TGTGCCAGCCTCTCCAAGCACTCCTACGAGCAGTACTTC.

The rearrangement uses TRBV5-1 and TRBJ2-7; TRBD2 matches at 11 bases. The CDR3 totals 15 residues. V lost 4 bases to trimming and J lost 0 bases; unmatched junction nucleotides: 3. The germline gives CDR1 SGHRS, CDR2 YFSETQ. CDR3 sequence reads: CASSVGLAGSYEQYF. CDR3 nucleotide sequence: TGCGCCAGCAGCGTCGGACTAGCGGGCTCCTACGAGCAGTACTTC.

This clone is a singleton in its sample. The chain employs TRBV29-1 and TRBJ1-2; unclear D gene. CDR1 and CDR2 from the germline V gene are SQVTM and ANQGSEA. The length of the CDR3 is 12 residues. Trimming shortened V by 7 bases and J by 0 bases, and 9 bases separated the two germline ends. The CDR3 sequence: CSALDANYGYTF. Here the CDR3 DNA reads TGCAGCGCCCTCGACGCTAACTATGGCTACACCTTC.

The rearrangement uses TRBV6-1 and TRBJ2-1, with 10 bases fitting TRBD2. CDR3 length equals 15 residues. The J segment lost 8 bases and the V segment lost 6 bases, leaving 10 bases of the junction unmatched. The germline CDR1 and CDR2 sequences are MNHNS and SASEGT. In DNA form, the CDR3 reads TGTGCCAGCAGCCTAAGCGGGGGGGGACCCCATGAGCAGTTCTTC. Translation: CASSLSGGGPHEQFF.

This clone appeared a single time. This chain links TRBV7-9 with TRBJ2-3, with TRBD1 identical over 7 bases. The CDR3 has 15 amino acids. With 5 bases clipped from V and 4 bases from J, the junction kept 9 bases outside the gene matches. Germline V gene sequence: CDR1 SEHNR, CDR2 FQNEAQ (reference sequence). The CDR3 is CASSPGTVDADTQYF. In nucleotides, the CDR3 is TGTGCCAGCAGCCCCGGGACAGTGGACGCAGATACGCAGTATTTT.

The chain joins TRBV11-2 to TRBJ2-1, with D perhaps given as TRBD1 or TRBD2 (5 bases each). Trimming removed 1 base from V and 0 bases from J, with 16 bases in between. The CDR3 extends over 18 amino acids. CDR1 is SGHAT, CDR2 FQNNGV, per germline. CDR3 residues: CASSLAQVGTSSYNEQFF. As DNA, the CDR3 is TGTGCCAGCAGCTTAGCCCAGGTCGGGACGAGCTCCTACAATGAGCAGTTCTTC.

The sample holds one count of this clone. CDR3 sequence: CAINQDSGNTIYF. As DNA, the CDR3 is TGTGCCATCAATCAAGACTCTGGAAACACCATATATTTT. V is TRBV10-3 and J is TRBJ1-3, with D uncertain. Between the trimmed V and J ends, which lost 7 bases and 0 bases, there was a span of 7 bases. This CDR3 has 13 amino acids. Germline V CDR1 and CDR2: ENHRY, SYGVKD.

The V and J genes are TRBV28 and TRBJ2-7; D is undetermined. The CDR3 extends over 16 amino acids. Trimming cost V 5 bases and J 4 bases, with 21 bases left between them. The V gene's germline CDR1 is MDHEN and CDR2 SYDVKM. The CDR3 here is CASSPETFPGRYEQYF. CDR3 coding DNA: TGTGCCAGCAGTCCGGAAACCTTCCCAGGCAGGTACGAGCAGTACTTC.

With regard to this clone: Different DNA sequences within this sample yield the same CDR3. The gene calls are TRBV2 and TRBJ2-5, with D maybe TRBD2 (6 bases). The V end was cut by 4 bases, the J end by 5 bases, with 11 bases between. The CDR3 is made up of 13 amino acids. Germline values: CDR1 SNHLY, CDR2 FYNNEI. Written as DNA, the CDR3 is TGTGCCAGCAGTGTGCTGGGAGGCGAGACCCAGTACTTC. Translating gives CASSVLGGETQYF.